The T cell receptor (beta chain) under discussion was sequenced for a study of CXCR3-negative and CXCR3-positive naive CD8 T cells. The libraries of TRB cDNA were prepared using 5' RACE with UMI labels. TCRdb derives one entry per CDR3 protein from the 5' RACE reads, leaving out DNA. The sample totals fewer than 50,000 distinct CDR3 sequences. From germline, CDR1 is DFQATT and CDR2 SNEGSKA (reference sequence). The CDR3 runs 16 residues. Points on this clonotype: Antigen unknown.

Findings and caveats of the study: Because surface CD5 did not distinguish the naive subsets, TCR strength was inferred from TRB CDR3 properties. Memory CD8+ cells showed much lower diversity, while both naive subsets were comparably high. Whereas memory cells differed, naive CXCR3-negative and CXCR3-positive cells shared similar TRBV-TRBJ usage.

Within the CD8+ T cell compartment, naive cells were CD45RO-CCR7+CD27+CD95-. The material sequenced was naive CXCR3- CD8+ T cells from blood. Sample subset: CD45RO-CCR7+CD27+CD95- naive CD8+ T cells lacking CXCR3 (TNR3-). The V call is TRBV20-1, the J call TRBJ1-6; TCRdb indicates TRBD1, and absent DNA this call remains unverified. This receptor was taken from a human donor in good health. Some clones in this sample may be carry-over from other donors' samples. CDR3 sequence: CSAPLSGTGVNSPLHF.